The rows below give T cell receptor beta chains drawn from one sample of a study of PD-1 blockade in classical Hodgkin lymphoma. TCRdb keeps only in-frame clones here, not all; method: immunoSEQ multiplex PCR. The table lists 80,000 to 100,000 clones, roughly 92% of them singletons. The source material was peripheral blood mononuclear cells (PBMCs), sampled at baseline. All receptors come from a human donor with classical Hodgkin lymphoma. Both conserved end residues are part of each CDR3. Fields, in order: clone size, V gene, J gene, D gene, CDR3 protein, CDR3 DNA. A D gene is named only where the DNA matches it firmly. Clone size, where shown, is once, few, many, or a class for clones that have expanded.

abundance: once
v_gene: TRBV6-5
j_gene: TRBJ2-7
d_gene: TRBD2
CDR3aa: CASSYGLAGFEQYF
CDR3nt: TGTGCCAGCAGTTACGGACTAGCGGGATTCGAGCAGTACTTC

abundance: NA
v_gene: TRBV25-1
j_gene: TRBJ2-7
d_gene: NA
CDR3aa: CASSGPNEQYF
CDR3nt: TGTGCCAGCAGTGGGCCCAACGAGCAGTACTTC

abundance: NA
v_gene: TRBV9
j_gene: TRBJ2-3
d_gene: TRBD1
CDR3aa: CASSSRDRVTDTQYF
CDR3nt: TGTGCCAGCAGCTCCCGGGACAGGGTGACAGATACGCAGTATTTT

abundance: NA
v_gene: TRBV29-1
j_gene: TRBJ2-1
d_gene: TRBD2
CDR3aa: CSVEDGKAGAPYNEQFF
CDR3nt: TGCAGCGTTGAAGATGGAAAGGCGGGAGCCCCCTACAATGAGCAGTTCTTC

abundance: NA
v_gene: TRBV30
j_gene: TRBJ2-1
d_gene: NA
CDR3aa: CAWSSRTRGYNEQFF
CDR3nt: TGTGCCTGGAGTTCCCGGACTAGGGGGTACAATGAGCAGTTCTTC

abundance: NA
v_gene: TRBV4-1
j_gene: TRBJ2-2
d_gene: TRBD2
CDR3aa: CASSRLVIAGVGELFF
CDR3nt: TGCGCCAGCAGCCGACTGGTGATAGCGGGAGTGGGGGAGCTGTTTTTT

abundance: NA
v_gene: TRBV27
j_gene: TRBJ2-1
d_gene: TRBD2
CDR3aa: CASSFRTSGTSYNEQFF
CDR3nt: TGTGCCAGCAGTTTCCGTACTAGCGGGACCTCCTACAATGAGCAGTTCTTC

abundance: NA
v_gene: TRBV12-5
j_gene: TRBJ2-4
d_gene: NA
CDR3aa: CASGLVPPTGSQRDIQYF
CDR3nt: TGTGCTAGTGGTTTGGTACCCCCGACAGGCTCACAGAGGGACATTCAGTACTTC

abundance: NA
v_gene: TRBV4-1
j_gene: TRBJ2-1
d_gene: NA
CDR3aa: CASSQDGRSEQFF
CDR3nt: TGCGCCAGCAGCCAAGATGGGCGGAGTGAGCAGTTCTTC

abundance: NA
v_gene: TRBV28
j_gene: TRBJ1-2
d_gene: NA
CDR3aa: CASSLIRSYGYTF
CDR3nt: TGTGCCAGCAGTTTGATTCGGAGTTATGGCTACACCTTC

abundance: NA
v_gene: TRBV25-1
j_gene: TRBJ2-5
d_gene: TRBD1
CDR3aa: CASSPDGTGGAETQYF
CDR3nt: TGTGCCAGCAGTCCCGACGGGACAGGGGGCGCAGAGACCCAGTACTTC

abundance: NA
v_gene: TRBV29-1
j_gene: TRBJ2-1
d_gene: TRBD2
CDR3aa: CSVPGLAINEQFF
CDR3nt: TGCAGCGTCCCGGGACTAGCAATCAATGAGCAGTTCTTC

abundance: NA
v_gene: TRBV19
j_gene: TRBJ2-7
d_gene: TRBD1
CDR3aa: CASSRPRDRDHEQYF
CDR3nt: TGTGCCAGTAGCCGGCCCCGGGACAGGGACCACGAGCAGTACTTC

abundance: NA
v_gene: TRBV7-2
j_gene: TRBJ2-1
d_gene: NA
CDR3aa: CASSFDAGSYNEQFF
CDR3nt: TGTGCCAGCAGCTTTGACGCTGGCTCCTACAATGAGCAGTTCTTC

abundance: NA
v_gene: TRBV2
j_gene: TRBJ2-7
d_gene: TRBD1
CDR3aa: CASSRTGASYEQYF
CDR3nt: TGTGCCAGCAGTCGGACAGGGGCCTCCTACGAGCAGTACTTC

abundance: once
v_gene: TRBV11-3
j_gene: TRBJ2-7
d_gene: NA
CDR3aa: CASSLHPDEQYF
CDR3nt: TGTGCCAGCAGCTTACATCCTGACGAGCAGTACTTC

abundance: once
v_gene: TRBV10-1
j_gene: TRBJ2-7
d_gene: NA
CDR3aa: CASSEMGNSYEQYF
CDR3nt: TGCGCCAGCAGTGAGATGGGGAACTCCTACGAGCAGTACTTC

abundance: few
v_gene: TRBV6-5
j_gene: TRBJ1-1
d_gene: NA
CDR3aa: CASSLDRDTEAFF
CDR3nt: TGTGCCAGCTCCTTAGACAGAGACACTGAAGCTTTCTTT

abundance: once
v_gene: TRBV27
j_gene: TRBJ2-7
d_gene: TRBD2
CDR3aa: CASSLGGGLSYEQYF
CDR3nt: TGTGCCAGCAGTTTGGGGGGGGGTCTCTCCTACGAGCAGTACTTC

abundance: NA
v_gene: TRBV6-5
j_gene: TRBJ2-1
d_gene: NA
CDR3aa: CASSYSRNEQFF
CDR3nt: TGTGCCAGCAGTTACTCGCGGAATGAGCAGTTCTTC

abundance: NA
v_gene: TRBV10-1
j_gene: TRBJ2-4
d_gene: NA
CDR3aa: CASSEGGAKNIQYF
CDR3nt: TGCGCCAGCAGTGAGGGGGGGGCCAAAAACATTCAGTACTTC

abundance: NA
v_gene: TRBV28
j_gene: TRBJ2-5
d_gene: TRBD2
CDR3aa: CASSLWARRGDETQYF
CDR3nt: TGTGCCAGCAGTTTATGGGCCCGACGGGGGGACGAGACCCAGTACTTC

abundance: NA
v_gene: TRBV10-3
j_gene: TRBJ1-1
d_gene: NA
CDR3aa: CAISEGGGQTTEAFF
CDR3nt: TGTGCCATCAGTGAGGGAGGAGGGCAGACCACTGAAGCTTTCTTT

abundance: NA
v_gene: TRBV2
j_gene: TRBJ2-6
d_gene: NA
CDR3aa: CASSEGTARANVLTF
CDR3nt: TGTGCCAGCAGTGAAGGGACTGCACGGGCCAACGTCCTGACTTTC

abundance: NA
v_gene: TRBV5-4
j_gene: TRBJ2-3
d_gene: NA
CDR3aa: CASSLDSRGTDTQYF
CDR3nt: TGTGCCAGCAGCCTGGACTCCAGGGGCACAGATACGCAGTATTTT

abundance: NA
v_gene: TRBV5-1
j_gene: TRBJ2-7
d_gene: TRBD2
CDR3aa: CASSRPGTSGYEQYF
CDR3nt: TGCGCCAGCAGCCGTCCAGGGACTAGCGGATACGAGCAGTACTTC

abundance: NA
v_gene: TRBV6-5
j_gene: TRBJ2-7
d_gene: NA
CDR3aa: CASSYSQGPFYYEQYF
CDR3nt: TGTGCCAGCAGTTACTCTCAGGGGCCATTTTACTACGAGCAGTACTTC

abundance: NA
v_gene: TRBV5-4
j_gene: TRBJ1-1
d_gene: NA
CDR3aa: CASSLQYRANTEAFF
CDR3nt: TGTGCCAGCAGCTTGCAATACCGGGCCAACACTGAAGCTTTCTTT

abundance: once
v_gene: TRBV2
j_gene: TRBJ2-7
d_gene: NA
CDR3aa: CASISRGYEQYF
CDR3nt: TGTGCCAGCATCAGCAGGGGATACGAGCAGTACTTC

abundance: NA
v_gene: TRBV27
j_gene: TRBJ1-5
d_gene: NA
CDR3aa: CASRLTSDQPQHF
CDR3nt: TGTGCCAGCAGGCTTACCTCCGATCAGCCCCAGCATTTT

abundance: NA
v_gene: TRBV30
j_gene: TRBJ1-5
d_gene: TRBD1
CDR3aa: CASRDRADQPQHF
CDR3nt: TGTGCCTCCCGGGACAGGGCCGATCAGCCCCAGCATTTT

abundance: NA
v_gene: TRBV5-1
j_gene: TRBJ2-3
d_gene: TRBD2
CDR3aa: CASSLALAGPPDTQYF
CDR3nt: TGCGCCAGCAGCTTGGCCCTAGCGGGACCCCCAGATACGCAGTATTTT

abundance: once
v_gene: TRBV15
j_gene: TRBJ2-7
d_gene: TRBD2
CDR3aa: CATSPTGTRYEQYF
CDR3nt: TGTGCCACCAGCCCCACCGGGACTAGGTACGAGCAGTACTTC

abundance: NA
v_gene: TRBV11-2
j_gene: TRBJ2-1
d_gene: NA
CDR3aa: CASSRLLSPGQFF
CDR3nt: TGTGCCAGCAGCCGACTCTTGAGCCCGGGACAGTTCTTC

abundance: NA
v_gene: TRBV4-1
j_gene: TRBJ2-7
d_gene: NA
CDR3aa: CASSHTGGYEQYF
CDR3nt: TGCGCCAGCAGCCACACCGGGGGCTACGAGCAGTACTTC

abundance: NA
v_gene: TRBV19
j_gene: TRBJ2-1
d_gene: TRBD2
CDR3aa: CASIAGSYNEQFF
CDR3nt: TGTGCCAGCATAGCGGGATCCTACAATGAGCAGTTCTTC

abundance: NA
v_gene: TRBV2
j_gene: TRBJ2-5
d_gene: TRBD1
CDR3aa: CASLGLISAGGVETQYF
CDR3nt: TGTGCCAGCTTGGGGCTGATTTCGGCAGGGGGTGTCGAGACCCAGTACTTC

abundance: NA
v_gene: TRBV6-5
j_gene: TRBJ1-1
d_gene: NA
CDR3aa: CASSRTGFRAFF
CDR3nt: TGTGCCAGCAGTAGAACAGGGTTTAGGGCTTTCTTT

abundance: NA
v_gene: TRBV4-1
j_gene: TRBJ2-5
d_gene: NA
CDR3aa: CASSPGTQETQYF
CDR3nt: TGCGCCAGCAGCCCCGGGACACAAGAGACCCAGTACTTC

abundance: NA
v_gene: TRBV19
j_gene: TRBJ2-1
d_gene: TRBD1
CDR3aa: CASSIPSRGTGVSGWGLGEQFF
CDR3nt: TGTGCCAGTAGTATCCCTTCGCGCGGGACAGGGGTGAGCGGGTGGGGTTTAGGTGAGCAGTTCTTC

abundance: NA
v_gene: TRBV9
j_gene: TRBJ2-3
d_gene: NA
CDR3aa: CASSVGPGERSREYF
CDR3nt: TGTGCCAGCAGCGTAGGACCCGGGGAAAGGAGCCGTGAATATTTT

abundance: NA
v_gene: TRBV28
j_gene: TRBJ1-2
d_gene: NA
CDR3aa: CASSFDGRRTF
CDR3nt: TGTGCCAGCAGTTTCGACGGAAGAAGGACCTTC

abundance: NA
v_gene: TRBV7-9
j_gene: TRBJ1-4
d_gene: TRBD1
CDR3aa: CASSLGQGTNEKLFF
CDR3nt: TGTGCCAGCAGCTTGGGACAGGGTACTAATGAAAAACTGTTTTTT

abundance: NA
v_gene: TRBV9
j_gene: TRBJ2-1
d_gene: TRBD2
CDR3aa: CASSFLGTTFYNEQFF
CDR3nt: TGTGCCAGCAGCTTTTTAGGGACTACGTTCTACAATGAGCAGTTCTTC

abundance: NA
v_gene: TRBV10-3
j_gene: TRBJ2-1
d_gene: NA
CDR3aa: CAIRTDRTNEQFF
CDR3nt: TGTGCCATCAGAACGGACAGAACTAATGAGCAGTTCTTC

abundance: NA
v_gene: TRBV28
j_gene: TRBJ2-5
d_gene: NA
CDR3aa: CASSLSLGAAETQYF
CDR3nt: TGTGCCAGCAGTTTAAGCTTGGGGGCAGCTGAGACCCAGTACTTC

abundance: NA
v_gene: TRBV15
j_gene: TRBJ1-1
d_gene: TRBD1
CDR3aa: CATSRDWETPGQGRMWNTEAFF
CDR3nt: TGTGCCACCAGCAGAGATTGGGAAACACCGGGACAGGGGCGTATGTGGAACACTGAAGCTTTCTTT

abundance: once
v_gene: TRBV7-9
j_gene: TRBJ2-7
d_gene: NA
CDR3aa: CASSLALSRDYEQYF
CDR3nt: TGTGCCAGCAGCTTAGCGCTTAGTAGGGACTACGAGCAGTACTTC

abundance: NA
v_gene: TRBV5-4
j_gene: TRBJ2-7
d_gene: NA
CDR3aa: CASSLLTSSEQYF
CDR3nt: TGTGCCAGCAGTTTACTTACTAGTTCCGAGCAGTACTTC

abundance: NA
v_gene: TRBV7-6
j_gene: TRBJ2-1
d_gene: NA
CDR3aa: CASSLGVGVSYNEQFF
CDR3nt: TGTGCCAGCAGCTTAGGAGTCGGGGTCTCCTACAATGAGCAGTTCTTC

abundance: NA
v_gene: TRBV15
j_gene: TRBJ1-2
d_gene: TRBD1
CDR3aa: CATSRGQAANYGYTF
CDR3nt: TGTGCCACCAGCAGGGGACAGGCGGCTAACTATGGCTACACCTTC

abundance: once
v_gene: TRBV9
j_gene: TRBJ1-4
d_gene: NA
CDR3aa: CASSPAPRLGEKLFF
CDR3nt: TGTGCCAGCAGCCCCGCCCCCCGCCTGGGTGAAAAACTGTTTTTT

abundance: once
v_gene: TRBV5-1
j_gene: TRBJ2-4
d_gene: NA
CDR3aa: CASRPGAIGAKNIQYF
CDR3nt: TGCGCCAGCAGACCCGGGGCTATCGGGGCCAAAAACATTCAGTACTTC

abundance: NA
v_gene: TRBV30
j_gene: TRBJ1-2
d_gene: TRBD1
CDR3aa: CACVTRTGRGGYTF
CDR3nt: TGTGCCTGTGTAACAAGGACAGGGAGGGGTGGCTACACCTTC

abundance: NA
v_gene: TRBV7-2
j_gene: TRBJ2-1
d_gene: NA
CDR3aa: CASSLKAFGQGYEQFF
CDR3nt: TGTGCCAGCAGCTTAAAGGCTTTCGGGCAGGGCTATGAGCAGTTCTTC

abundance: once
v_gene: TRBV7-9
j_gene: TRBJ2-3
d_gene: TRBD2
CDR3aa: CASSLPGLAGDTDTQYF
CDR3nt: TGTGCCAGCAGCTTACCAGGACTAGCGGGAGACACAGATACGCAGTATTTT